This TCR beta chain emerged from a study of Graves' ophthalmopathy and Graves' hyperthyroidism. Overall study results and limits: Blood also carried most expanded thyroid clonotypes exceeding 0.001 frequency.

CDR1 is SGDLS and CDR2 is YYNGEE in the germline V gene. The CDR3 length is 15 residues. V shed 2 bases and J shed 6 bases, with 14 bases lying between them. RNA transcripts provided the template for amplifying TCR beta CDR3 regions. First-round RT-PCR used HTBI primers; second-round multiplex PCR followed. TCRdb ran MiXCR on the multiplex PCR reads and lists one entry per CDR3 protein. Of over a million distinct CDR3 sequences listed, about 36% are singletons. The sample holds many counts of this clonotype. Its cognate antigen is unknown. The rearrangement joins TRBV9 to TRBJ1-4, with D unclear. The sequencing sample was made of peripheral blood or thyroid tissue (not recorded which). This sequence originates from an adult man with Graves' hyperthyroidism. For the CDR3, the DNA is TGTGCCAGCAGCGTCGCTGGCGGTCGATATGAAAAACTGTTTTTT. It specifies CASSVAGGRYEKLFF.